In its sample, the clone carrying this T cell receptor (beta chain) was seen many times. Its antigen is still unknown. The junction departs from germline at one end; a sequencing error may be responsible. One entry per CDR3 protein, called by TCRdb with MiXCR from the 5' RACE reads. The sample shows about 20,000 distinct CDR3 sequences, roughly 2.6% of them seen only once. CDR3 length: 15 residues. Germline V lookup: CDR1 SSHAT, CDR2 FNYEAQ (reference sequence). The sample is drawn from a study of neurological immune-mediated disorders. Points from the study as a whole: Among expanded clones, no CDR3 amino acid sequences were shared across subjects, a pattern suggesting private repertoires in all groups. With the multiple sclerosis repertoire cluster, neither clinical nor MRI features showed any association.

This chain connects TRBV7-7 to TRBJ2-7; 8 bases align to TRBD2. Sequenced input: PBMCs. This receptor was identified in a woman between 18 and 30 years old with multiple sclerosis. The CDR3 DNA follows: TGTGCTAGCAGCTTAGGAGCGGGGGCGAACTACGAGCAGTACTTC. Protein sequence: CASSLGAGANYEQYF.